The rows below give T cell receptor beta chains drawn from one sample of a study of T cell changes during pregnancy in multiple sclerosis. The table came from immunoSEQ multiplex PCR; TCRdb's copy has only in-frame clones and leaves some out. Of fewer than 60,000 clones detected, less than 95% appear once; the ten largest clones hold 5.5% to 7%. The sample here was peripheral blood, taken in the third trimester of pregnancy. These receptors were taken from a female donor in good health, enrolled as a control in a pregnancy study. Each CDR3 is given with its conserved first and last residue. Each record gives: clone size, V gene, J gene, D gene, CDR3 protein, CDR3 DNA. The D gene is left open where the match is weak. Clone size appears in some rows only: once, few, many, or a class for an expanded clone.

>.|TRBV6-6|TRBJ1-5|.
CASSYPRGIGNQPQHF
TGTGCCAGCAGTTACCCGCGGGGAATTGGCAATCAGCCCCAGCATTTT
>.|TRBV7-7|TRBJ1-5|TRBD1
CASSLGQGIPPQHF
TGTGCTAGCAGCTTAGGACAGGGGATTCCGCCCCAGCATTTT
>.|TRBV9|TRBJ1-6|TRBD1
CASSTPSQGAHSPLHF
TGTGCCAGCAGCACCCCGAGCCAGGGGGCACATTCACCCCTCCACTTT
>.|TRBV6-5|TRBJ2-1|.
CASRRLDEQFF
TGTGCCAGCAGACGGTTGGATGAGCAGTTCTTC
>.|TRBV5-4|TRBJ1-1|.
CASSFHLGGPNTEAFF
TGTGCCAGCAGCTTTCATCTGGGGGGACCGAACACTGAAGCTTTCTTT
>.|TRBV6-6|TRBJ1-2|.
CASRAGRERYGYTF
TGTGCCAGCAGGGCAGGGAGGGAGCGCTATGGCTACACCTTC
>.|TRBV30|TRBJ1-5|TRBD1
CAWIKAGGESNQPQHF
TGTGCCTGGATCAAAGCAGGGGGCGAGAGCAATCAGCCCCAGCATTTT
>.|TRBV29-1|TRBJ2-1|TRBD2
CSVFSGGALDEQFF
TGCAGCGTTTTCAGCGGGGGGGCATTGGATGAGCAGTTCTTC
>.|TRBV15|TRBJ2-3|TRBD2
CATSSRLAGGTDTQYF
TGTGCCACCAGCAGTAGACTAGCGGGAGGCACAGATACGCAGTATTTT
>.|TRBV5-8|TRBJ2-5|TRBD1
CASSKGQGVVETQYF
TGTGCCAGCAGCAAGGGACAGGGGGTCGTGGAGACCCAGTACTTC
>.|TRBV10-3|TRBJ2-1|TRBD2
CAISETSGGANEQFF
TGTGCCATCAGTGAGACTAGCGGGGGGGCCAATGAGCAGTTCTTC
>.|TRBV30|TRBJ1-4|.
CAWSQTDNNEKLFF
TGTGCCTGGAGTCAGACAGACAACAATGAAAAACTGTTTTTT
>.|TRBV6-1|TRBJ2-2|.
CASSDGGTGPIGELFF
TGTGCCAGCAGTGACGGTGGTACTGGGCCCATCGGGGAGCTGTTTTTT
>.|TRBV2|TRBJ2-1|.
CASSEGPRVLGEQFF
TGTGCCAGCAGTGAGGGTCCCCGGGTATTAGGTGAGCAGTTCTTC
>.|TRBV5-4|TRBJ2-7|TRBD1
CASSWWDRDPYEQYF
TGTGCCAGCAGCTGGTGGGACAGGGACCCCTACGAGCAGTACTTC
>.|TRBV6-5|TRBJ1-2|.
CASSYQQGTGGYTF
TGTGCCAGCAGTTACCAACAGGGCACAGGTGGCTACACCTTC
>.|TRBV7-2|TRBJ2-7|.
CASSFSGPDSPYEQYF
TGTGCCAGCAGCTTTAGTGGCCCGGACAGTCCCTACGAGCAGTACTTC
>.|TRBV19|TRBJ1-2|TRBD1
CASSIDTGGYYGYTF
TGTGCCAGTAGTATAGACACAGGGGGTTACTATGGCTACACCTTC
>.|TRBV9|TRBJ1-3|.
CASSVVATGFSGNTIYF
TGTGCCAGCAGCGTAGTGGCAACGGGATTCTCTGGAAACACCATATATTTT
>.|TRBV6-1|TRBJ2-5|TRBD2
CASEFSAGGKTQYF
TGTGCCAGCGAGTTCTCGGCGGGGGGAAAGACCCAGTACTTC
>.|TRBV19|TRBJ2-3|TRBD1
CASSMGGTGGDTQYF
TGTGCCAGTAGTATGGGAGGGACAGGGGGGGATACGCAGTATTTT
>.|TRBV5-1|TRBJ2-1|.
CASSFTGTGKDEQFF
TGCGCCAGCAGCTTCACAGGGACGGGGAAAGATGAGCAGTTCTTC
>.|TRBV19|TRBJ2-5|TRBD1
CASSTGTGGGKTQYF
TGTGCCAGTAGTACAGGGACAGGGGGCGGAAAGACCCAGTACTTC
>.|TRBV30|TRBJ2-2|TRBD1
CAWTWTGGTGELFF
TGTGCCTGGACTTGGACAGGGGGGACCGGGGAGCTGTTTTTT
>.|TRBV7-2|TRBJ1-2|.
CASSLGVDYGYTF
TGTGCCAGCAGCTTAGGTGTCGACTATGGCTACACCTTC
>.|TRBV5-1|TRBJ2-7|TRBD1
CASSPTTPGQGFSYEQYF
TGCGCCAGCAGCCCTACAACACCGGGACAGGGGTTCTCCTACGAGCAGTACTTC
>once|TRBV2|TRBJ1-2|TRBD1
CASTDTGVGYGYTF
TGTGCCAGCACCGATACAGGGGTCGGGTATGGCTACACCTTC
>.|TRBV4-1|TRBJ1-3|.
CASSQDWAAGNTIYF
TGCGCCAGCAGCCAAGACTGGGCAGCTGGAAACACCATATATTTT
>.|TRBV15|TRBJ2-1|.
CATSRALAADNNEQFF
TGTGCCACCAGCAGGGCCTTGGCGGCCGATAACAATGAGCAGTTCTTC
>.|TRBV30|TRBJ1-5|TRBD1
CAWGQGVGQPQHF
TGTGCCTGGGGACAGGGGGTAGGTCAGCCCCAGCATTTT
>.|TRBV18|TRBJ1-5|TRBD1
CASSPPNRGGQPQHF
TGTGCCAGCTCACCACCGAACAGGGGTGGTCAGCCCCAGCATTTT
>.|TRBV18|TRBJ2-1|.
CASSPRSGVNEQFF
TGTGCCAGCTCACCACGATCAGGCGTCAATGAGCAGTTCTTC
>.|TRBV27|TRBJ1-2|TRBD1
CASSPLLGGGSGYTF
TGTGCCAGCAGCCCCTTATTAGGGGGCGGCAGTGGCTACACCTTC
>.|TRBV30|TRBJ2-1|TRBD2
CACTTGGPGSEQFF
TGTGCCTGTACTACGGGAGGCCCGGGGAGTGAGCAGTTCTTC
>.|TRBV6-1|TRBJ1-5|TRBD1
CASSEGDSYSNQPQHF
TGTGCCAGCAGTGAAGGGGACAGCTATAGCAATCAGCCCCAGCATTTT
>once|TRBV6-5|TRBJ1-2|TRBD1
CAIRTGGGGYTF
TGTGCCATCCGGACAGGGGGCGGTGGCTACACCTTC
>.|TRBV27|TRBJ2-2|TRBD1
CASRPGGPNTGELFF
TGTGCCAGCAGACCAGGGGGCCCTAACACCGGGGAGCTGTTTTTT
>.|TRBV4-2|TRBJ1-4|TRBD1
CASSRTGQGPGEKLFF
TGTGCCAGCAGCCGCACCGGACAGGGGCCAGGGGAAAAACTGTTTTTT
>.|TRBV30|TRBJ1-2|TRBD1
CAWSVRDRYYGYTF
TGTGCCTGGAGTGTCCGGGACAGATATTATGGCTACACCTTC
>.|TRBV6-5|TRBJ2-5|TRBD2
CASSYGLAGAVKTQYF
TGTGCCAGCAGTTACGGCCTAGCGGGAGCGGTGAAGACCCAGTACTTC
>.|TRBV7-9|TRBJ1-4|TRBD1
CASSLFQGQHNEKLFF
TGTGCCAGCAGCTTATTTCAGGGACAGCATAATGAAAAACTGTTTTTT
>.|TRBV7-2|TRBJ2-3|TRBD2
CASSLWSAGGPGDTQYF
TGTGCCAGCAGCTTATGGTCAGCGGGGGGCCCGGGAGATACGCAGTATTTT
>once|TRBV6-1|TRBJ2-1|TRBD2
CASSPRSGSYNEQFF
TGTGCCAGCAGCCCGCGGAGCGGGAGCTACAATGAGCAGTTCTTC
>.|TRBV19|TRBJ1-1|TRBD1
CASSTGGADTEAFF
TGTGCCAGTAGTACAGGGGGCGCGGACACTGAAGCTTTCTTT
>.|TRBV19|TRBJ2-6|.
CASTAAASGANVLTF
TGTGCCAGTACTGCGGCGGCGTCTGGGGCCAACGTCCTGACTTTC
>.|TRBV25-1|TRBJ1-3|.
CASSAWTDSGNTIYF
TGTGCCAGCAGTGCTTGGACAGACTCTGGAAACACCATATATTTT